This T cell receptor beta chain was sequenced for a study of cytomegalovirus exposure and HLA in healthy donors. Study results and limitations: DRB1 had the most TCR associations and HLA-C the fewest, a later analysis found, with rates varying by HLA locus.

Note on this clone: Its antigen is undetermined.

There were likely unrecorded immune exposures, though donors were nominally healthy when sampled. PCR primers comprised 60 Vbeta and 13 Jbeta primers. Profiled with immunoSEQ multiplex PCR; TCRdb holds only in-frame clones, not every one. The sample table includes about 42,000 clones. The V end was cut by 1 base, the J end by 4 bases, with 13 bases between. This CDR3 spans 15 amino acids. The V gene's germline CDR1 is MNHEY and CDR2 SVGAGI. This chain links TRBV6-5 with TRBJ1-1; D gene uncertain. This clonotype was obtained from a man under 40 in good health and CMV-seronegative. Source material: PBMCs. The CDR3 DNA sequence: TGTGCCAGCAGTTACTATAGGGAGGTGGCCACTGAAGCTTTCTTT. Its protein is CASSYYREVATEAFF.